Below are 3 T cell receptor beta chains sequenced from a single sample in a study of regulatory T cells in long-lasting Graves disease. Combining iRepertoire HTBI primers with Arm-PCR of CDR3 regions, the authors built TCR beta libraries. TCRdb used MiXCR to reprocess the multiplex PCR reads, holding one entry per CDR3 protein. The sample comprises some 420,000 distinct CDR3 sequences, less than 25% of which are singletons, and about an eighth rests with the top ten. Specified time point: persistent/refractory GD, antithyroid drugs over 5 years with positive TRAb. With RNA extracted from PBMCs as input, the TCR library was made. This specimen consisted of peripheral blood mononuclear cells (PBMCs), obtained when the disease was refractory, from a patient treated with antithyroid drugs. These receptors all come from a female donor with Graves disease.

This clonotype has just a few counts. The genes are TRBV20-1 and TRBJ1-2, with D unclear. Trimming cost V 6 bases and J 0 bases, with 11 bases left between them. CDR3 length: 13 residues. Germline V gene lookup returns CDR1 DFQATT and CDR2 SNEGSKA (reference sequence). The CDR3 loop reads CSAPGRSNYGYTF. CDR3 coding DNA: TGCAGTGCCCCGGGCCGCTCTAACTATGGCTACACCTTC.

This clonotype was detected only a few times. V usage is TRBV20-1 and J usage is TRBJ1-1, with D perhaps matching TRBD1 (5 bases). Looked up from germline, CDR1 is DFQATT and CDR2 is SNEGSKA (reference sequence). Trimming took 6 bases from V and 1 from J, leaving 18 bases between them. CDR3 length: 15 residues. Here the CDR3 reads CSALKDNPQNTEAFF. CDR3 in DNA: TGCAGTGCCCTAAAGGACAACCCGCAGAACACTGAAGCTTTCTTT.

This clonotype turned up a few times. The rearrangement uses TRBV5-1 and TRBJ1-5, with D tentatively TRBD1 (5 bases). There are 15 residues in the CDR3. The germline gives CDR1 SGHRS, CDR2 YFSETQ. V was cut by 0 bases and J by 4 bases, with 11 bases left in between. The CDR3 region is CASSLEAGPNQPQHF. The CDR3 coding sequence is TGCGCCAGCAGCTTGGAGGCAGGGCCTAATCAGCCCCAGCATTTT.